Described below is a single T cell receptor (beta chain) sequence and its context. Its specific antigen is unknown. No quality values exist for individual bases; no much larger clone is one base distant. TCRbeta CDR3 regions were amplified from genomic DNA by means of the immunoSEQ Assay, a bias-controlled multiplex PCR. The authors processed their data as follows. The number of nucleated cells in each sample was estimated from the amplification of reference gene primers within the assay. To quantify the absolute abundance of each unique TCRbeta CDR3 rearrangement, sequence reads were collapsed and filtered. Productive Simpson clonality was computed per sample as the square root of Simpson's diversity index over productive rearrangements. Not all clones reach the TCRdb copy of this immuneACCESS table, which keeps in-frame sequences only. Checked studies attribute under half of the gap to unresolved V genes and leave the rest unexplained. V and J calls and clone size are those listed in that table; D and trimming were worked out from the DNA. The sample table holds about 280,000 clones, of which around 83% were seen once. Around 5% of the sample lies in the top ten.

Participants in the prospective study were enrolled through a virtual design, were aged roughly 18 to 100 years, and lived in under 25 United States geographic areas. To assign participants to cohorts, the prospective study relied on clinical history that participants themselves reported in a screening survey and a study questionnaire. Exposed participants had been in contact with someone with a PCR-confirmed or clinician-diagnosed COVID-19 case within 2 weeks of study entry. In the prospective study, whole blood, serum and a nasopharyngeal or oropharyngeal swab were collected from each participant by mobile phlebotomists. Additional blood draws and questionnaires over an approximately 2-month period could optionally be provided by prospective study participants. Blood samples from the prospective study were shipped frozen or at room temperature prior to DNA extraction. This sample was taken from a study of blood T cell repertoires in COVID-19 (dated by TCRdb to 2019 to 2021). Regarding the research as a whole: Collaborator samples came from the United States, Italy and Spain and covered acute and convalescent phases of COVID-19. The samples were drawn from the first 160 participants of the ongoing ImmuneRACE study and from some 1,300 subjects provided by 6 global collaborators. The dataset comprised deeply sampled blood TCRbeta repertoires from subjects exposed to, actively infected with, or recovered from COVID-19. Where available, HLA class I and class II types were taken from metadata supplied by the sample provider and were not determined by assay-based typing. The repertoires were released in a freely available public database intended as a resource for research on the immune response to SARS-CoV-2. The prospective study material was composed of cDNA or gDNA derived from T cells, B-cell-depleted T cells, or PBMCs. Nearly every sample came with metadata listing a de-identified subject ID, COVID-19 status, age in years and sex. Results and caveats for the whole study, not just this receptor: The amount of clinical and demographic metadata varied by source and participant and was provided uncurated.

The receptor comes from a man aged 40-50 years who had been exposed to COVID-19. Sequenced material: PBMCs or T cells enriched from blood (not recorded which).

The sequenced DNA: TGTGCCAGTAGTATGCGGGGGGCGTCTTCACCCCTCCACTTT. It encodes CASSMRGASSPLHF. This chain is built from TRBV19 and TRBJ1-6; TRBD1 is a weak D gene call, 6 bases matching. V loses 3 bases of germline sequence and J loses 9 bases, and the interval between the two ends is 12 bases. The CDR3 holds 14 amino acids from the cysteine to the phenylalanine. The CDR3 DNA has 42 bases and is translated from base 1. CDR1 and CDR2, per the germline V gene (reference sequence), are LNHDA and SQIVND.